A single T cell receptor (beta chain) is shown here with its context. V lost 1 base to trimming and J lost 8 bases, with 11 bases between them. The CDR3 has 13 residues. The germline gives CDR1 MDHEN, CDR2 SYDVKM. Individual cDNA molecules received unique molecular identifiers during library preparation. TCRdb re-called the 5' RACE reads with MiXCR, one entry per CDR3 protein. The sample consists of roughly 25,000 distinct CDR3 sequences, over 3.5% of them appearing once. These data belong to a study of early T cells in non-severe SARS-CoV-2 infection. Sequencing input: whole blood. This sequence was found in an adult who was a healthcare worker with PCR-confirmed SARS-CoV-2 infection or an uninfected control (not recorded which). The chain joins TRBV28 to TRBJ1-1; D might be TRBD1 (6 bases). The CDR3 region is CASSLLATGEAFF. CDR3 in DNA: TGTGCCAGCAGTTTATTAGCCACAGGGGAAGCTTTCTTT.